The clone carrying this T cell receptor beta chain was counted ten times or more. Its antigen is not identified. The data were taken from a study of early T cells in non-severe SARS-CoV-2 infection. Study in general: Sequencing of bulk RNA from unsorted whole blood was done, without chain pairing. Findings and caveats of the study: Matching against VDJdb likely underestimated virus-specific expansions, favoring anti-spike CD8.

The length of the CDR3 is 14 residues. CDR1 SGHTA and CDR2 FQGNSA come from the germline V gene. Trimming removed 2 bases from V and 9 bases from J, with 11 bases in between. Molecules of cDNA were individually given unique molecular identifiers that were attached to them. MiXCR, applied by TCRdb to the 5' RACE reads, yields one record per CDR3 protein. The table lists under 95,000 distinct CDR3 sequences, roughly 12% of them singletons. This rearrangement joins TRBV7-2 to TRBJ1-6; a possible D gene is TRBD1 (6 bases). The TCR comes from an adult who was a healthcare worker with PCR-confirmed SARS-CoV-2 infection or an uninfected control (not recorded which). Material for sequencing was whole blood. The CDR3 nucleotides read TGTGCCAGCAGCTTACTTGGGGGCGGTTCACCCCTCCACTTT. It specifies CASSLLGGGSPLHF.